Only one count was recorded for the clone carrying this T cell receptor (beta chain). The data originate from a study of OX40 agonist ivuxolimab in advanced cancers. Here immunoSEQ multiplex PCR was the method, and the copy in TCRdb shows in-frame clones only, minus some. The sample lists around 94,000 clones, roughly 90% occurring once. With baseline, cycle 4 day 1, and cycle 7 day 1 as timepoints, blood was sampled. Trimming took off 3 bases at V and 4 bases at J, with 15 bases between the two ends. CDR3 size: 15 residues. Germline V gene sequence: CDR1 LGHNA, CDR2 YSLEER. The sequence came from an adult with an advanced solid tumor such as melanoma, head and neck, liver or kidney cancer. Source: CD4+ or CD8+ T cells sorted from blood, taken in a trial of the OX40 agonist ivuxolimab. This chain joins TRBV4-3 and TRBJ1-2; the D gene is possibly TRBD1 (6 bases). CDR3 bases: TGCGCCAGCAGCCAGGGAGCGGACAGACCCTATGGCTACACCTTC. This sequence encodes CASSQGADRPYGYTF.